A selection of T cell receptor beta chains follows, all from one sample in a study of monozygotic twins with inflammatory bowel disease. TCRdb reprocessed the 5' RACE reads and reports one entry per CDR3 protein, with no DNA. The clone table shows roughly 320,000 distinct CDR3 sequences, with the ten largest holding approximately 5.4%. Sequenced input: blood. These receptors originate from a human donor with ulcerative colitis or Crohn's disease, or a healthy co-twin of an affected twin (not recorded which). The CDR3 runs from the conserved cysteine through the conserved F or W. The order of the fields is J gene, V gene, CDR3 length, CDR3 protein.

TRBJ1-2	TRBV12-3/TRBV12-4	15	CASREQGSANYGYTF
TRBJ2-4	TRBV6-1	16	CASSPGQGVTKNIQYF
TRBJ2-7	TRBV5-1	15	CASSSVGTGIDKQYF
TRBJ2-5	TRBV12-3/TRBV12-4	18	CASSLVKGQGGWQETQYF
TRBJ1-4	TRBV9	13	CDSSVEGNEKLFF
TRBJ2-1	TRBV20-1	16	CSARDYPQTGYNEQFF
TRBJ1-1	TRBV6-5	15	CASSYSVGGTTEAFF
TRBJ1-2	TRBV9	13	CASSVDSAYGYTF
TRBJ2-7	TRBV5-1	17	CASSAGSGGDRFYEQYF
TRBJ2-5	TRBV5-1	14	CASSLDTVRETQYF
TRBJ2-1	TRBV2	14	CASSEQYTFNEQFF
TRBJ1-1	TRBV7-3	13	CASSRNRRTEAFF
TRBJ2-2	TRBV11-3	15	CASSLARPNTGELFF
TRBJ1-6	TRBV4-3	17	CASSQTQLSSYNSPLHF
TRBJ2-2	TRBV7-8	16	CASSLATSGVLGELFF
TRBJ2-2	TRBV12-3/TRBV12-4	15	CASRSGPSNTGELFF
TRBJ2-1	TRBV27	15	CASSFDQGSYNEQFF
TRBJ2-5	TRBV7-3	13	CASSFGRQETQYF
TRBJ2-2	TRBV11-3	15	CASSLRWGGTGELFF
TRBJ2-7	TRBV12-3/TRBV12-4	13	CASTQDGPYEQYF
TRBJ2-6	TRBV18	15	CASSPGVPGANVLTF
TRBJ2-7	TRBV7-2	15	CASSLKGQSVYEQYF
TRBJ2-2	TRBV13	22	CASSPLGQGLAGDGDNTGELFF
TRBJ2-2	TRBV5-4	14	CASSIRLDTGELFF
TRBJ2-1	TRBV6-2/TRBV6-3	17	CASYQPGPTRGDNEQFF
TRBJ2-7	TRBV7-4	15	CASSLSSGSPYEQYF
TRBJ2-5	TRBV29-1	12	CSVVVAGETQYF
TRBJ2-7	TRBV5-1	16	CASSSAASGVSYEQYF
TRBJ1-2	TRBV27	15	CASSPRKGPNYGYTF
TRBJ2-3	TRBV5-1	13	CASSLGLTDTQYF
TRBJ2-7	TRBV29-1	16	CSVEDFLAGESYEQYF
TRBJ1-2	TRBV29-1	13	CSVAPAGDYGYTF
TRBJ1-5	TRBV7-2	14	CASRRTIGDQPQHF
TRBJ2-7	TRBV7-6	17	CASSLGTALSGTYEQYF
TRBJ2-6	TRBV20-1	14	CSARRQAGANVLTF
TRBJ2-1	TRBV3-1	15	CASSQEPRQGNEQFF